The 14 T cell receptor beta chains below all came from one sample that was sequenced in a study of blood T cells in healthy people across ages (dated by TCRdb to between 2015 and 2016). Library construction relied on 5' RACE. Sequencing was performed on an Illumina HiSeq 2500. A second 7 to 11 cycle PCR used a sample-barcoded 5' primer and a J-beta primer mix. The raw public data were reprocessed by TCRdb itself: fastp quality trimming at Q25, MiXCR clonotype calling, in-frame beta chains only. Merged by CDR3 protein, the rows form single entries marked with the most common genes and DNA. Within this sample are about 770,000 distinct CDR3 sequences, with 44% of them counted one time only. Of the sample, around 21% falls within the top ten clones. The sequenced sample consisted of blood. These receptors were obtained from a man aged 55 to 69 in good health.

V usage is TRBV4-3 and J usage is TRBJ2-6, with no clear D. Germline V CDR1 and CDR2: LGHNA, YSLEER. V shed 0 bases and J shed 0 bases, with 15 bases lying between them. The CDR3 has 19 residues. The CDR3 DNA reads as TGCGCCAGCAGCCAAGATAAGGCTTCTGGGGTCTCTGGGGCCAACGTCCTGACTTTC. Translated: CASSQDKASGVSGANVLTF.

The chain carries TRBV20-1 and TRBJ2-1; D is ambiguous. The germline CDR1 and CDR2 sequences are DFQATT and SNEGSKA (reference sequence). V was shortened by 2 bases and J by 7 bases, with 15 bases between the two germline ends. The CDR3 runs 14 residues. The chain's CDR3 is CSARFNLKGNEQFF. CDR3 in DNA: TGCAGTGCTAGATTCAACTTAAAGGGAAATGAGCAGTTCTTC.

Only one count was recorded for this clonotype. Sequence at one end of the junction differs from germline and may be a read error. The V and J genes are TRBV20-1 and TRBJ2-4; D may correspond to TRBD1 or TRBD2 (5 bases each). The J call is uncertain, as TRBJ2-7 better fits the DNA end. Germline CDR1 DFQATT, CDR2 SNEGSKA (reference sequence). This CDR3 spans 12 amino acids. CDR3 in DNA: TGCGGTGCTCCCGGGGCGCAATACGAGCAGTACTTC. Translation: CGAPGAQYEQYF.

The chain carries TRBV7-2 and TRBJ2-5, with D perhaps TRBD2 (5 bases). V dropped 5 bases and J dropped 1 base, with 20 bases sitting between them. Germline CDR1 is SGHTA and CDR2 is FQGNSA. CDR3 length equals 17 residues. In nucleotides, the CDR3 is TGTGCCAGCAGCCTCCGGTTTGGAGCGGTGGGCCAAGAGACCCAGTACTTC. Residues: CASSLRFGAVGQETQYF.

As DNA, the CDR3 is TGTGCCAGCAGCCCCGGGACTAGCGGGAATCGGAGGTACGAGCAGTACTTC. Amino acids: CASSPGTSGNRRYEQYF. The J gene is TRBJ2-7, the V gene TRBV7-9, with 13 bases matching TRBD2. Germline V gives CDR1 SEHNR, CDR2 FQNEAQ (reference sequence). The trim removed 5 bases at V and 4 bases at J, leaving 11 bases unmatched. This CDR3 comprises 17 residues. Full variable domain (rest looked up from reference TRBV7-9 and TRBJ2-7): DTGVSQNPRHKITKRGQNVTFRCDPISEHNRLYWYRQTLGQGPEFLTYFQNEAQLEKSRLLSDRFSAERPKGSFSTLEIQRTEQGDSAMYLCASSPGTSGNRRYEQYFGPGTRLTVT.

A word on this clonotype: Sequence at one end of the junction differs from germline and may be a read error. V is TRBV20-1 and J is TRBJ1-5; D is unresolved. In germline, CDR1 is DFQATT, CDR2 SNEGSKA (reference sequence). The CDR3 has 13 residues. The CDR3 sequence: CGAVGISNQPQHF. The CDR3 bases are TGCGGTGCTGTCGGGATAAGCAATCAGCCCCAGCATTTT.

This clonotype was detected once. The CDR3 here is CASSRKVSADTQYF. DNA of the CDR3: TGTGCCAGCAGCCGGAAGGTGTCGGCAGATACGCAGTATTTT. V usage is TRBV5-5 and J usage is TRBJ2-3; D is unresolved. The CDR3 runs to 14 residues. CDR1 SGHKS and CDR2 YYEKEE come from the germline V gene (reference sequence). The ends were cut back, 4 bases at V and 4 bases at J, with 13 bases in the middle.

The chain links TRBV29-1 to TRBJ1-2; 9 bases fit TRBD1. CDR1 SQVTM and CDR2 ANQGSEA come from the germline V gene. This CDR3 has 11 residues. The CDR3 is CIVQGARGYTF. DNA of the CDR3: TGCATCGTACAGGGGGCACGCGGCTACACCTTC.

V usage is TRBV12-3 or TRBV12-4 and J usage is TRBJ2-3, with D possibly matching TRBD2 (5 bases). The CDR3 extends over 14 amino acids. V dropped 7 bases and J dropped 5 bases, with 16 bases sitting between them. This CDR3 is CASIERDRVDTQYF. Written as DNA, the CDR3 is TGTGCCAGCATCGAGAGGGATAGGGTAGATACGCAGTATTTT.

The sample holds a few counts of this clonotype. The genes are TRBV7-2 and TRBJ2-3; a possible D gene is TRBD2 (6 bases). The V and J ends lost 4 bases and 7 bases respectively, with 21 bases between them. This CDR3 is 16 amino acids long. CDR1 SGHTA and CDR2 FQGNSA come from the germline V gene. This chain's CDR3 is CASSSRLAENRNTQYF. The CDR3 region has the DNA TGTGCCAGCAGCTCCAGGTTAGCGGAAAACCGGAATACGCAGTATTTT.

This clonotype showed up just once. This sequence joins TRBV7-2 and TRBJ1-2, with TRBD1 matching 9 bases. The J segment lost 2 bases and the V segment lost 5 bases, leaving 6 bases of the junction unmatched. CDR3 size: 15 residues. Germline V gives CDR1 SGHTA, CDR2 FQGNSA. The CDR3 DNA is TGTGCCAGCAGCGCGCGACAGGGGGAAAACTATGGCTACACCTTC. Translating it yields CASSARQGENYGYTF.

The chain combines TRBV12-3 or TRBV12-4 with TRBJ2-4; TRBD1 matches at 9 bases. The CDR3 length is 11 residues. J was trimmed by 14 bases and V by 5 bases; bases with no gene match: 4. The CDR3 region has the DNA TGTGCCAGCAGTCAGGGGACAGGGAAGTACTTC. It codes for CASSQGTGKYF.

This chain uses TRBV20-1 with TRBJ2-1, with 10 positions matching TRBD2. The CDR3 is made up of 19 amino acids. J lost 9 bases, V lost 0 bases, and 20 bases had no gene match. CDR1 is DFQATT, CDR2 SNEGSKA, per germline (reference sequence). CDR3 residues: CSARDLRASGGPRFVEQFF. The CDR3 DNA follows: TGCAGTGCTAGAGACCTCCGGGCTAGCGGGGGCCCTCGATTTGTTGAGCAGTTCTTC.

The CDR3 nucleotides are TGCGCCATTCACCGGACAGGCAAAAACACCGGGGAGCTGTTTTTT. Translated: CAIHRTGKNTGELFF. The chain combines TRBV10-2 with TRBJ2-2, with 7 positions matching TRBD1. From germline, CDR1 is WSHSY and CDR2 SAAADI. J was trimmed by 2 bases and V by 10 bases; bases with no gene match: 10. This CDR3 comprises 15 residues.